A single sample is the source of the 17 T cell receptor beta chains below, sequenced in a study of OX40 agonist ivuxolimab in advanced cancers. Data came from immunoSEQ multiplex PCR; TCRdb stores just in-frame clones and leaves some out. The table shows tens of thousands of clones, with around 91% occurring only once. Sequencing was performed on CD4+ or CD8+ T cells sorted from blood, taken in a trial of the OX40 agonist ivuxolimab. All receptors come from an adult with an advanced solid tumor such as melanoma, head and neck, liver or kidney cancer.

J is TRBJ1-1 and V is TRBV7-9; D is ambiguous. Germline CDR1 and CDR2: SEHNR and FQNEAQ (reference sequence). The V and J ends lost 4 bases and 4 bases respectively, with 10 bases between them. The CDR3 is 13 residues long. In nucleotides, the CDR3 is TGTGCCAGCAGCTCCGAGTTGTCCACTGAAGCTTTCTTT. Its protein product is CASSSELSTEAFF. The full variable domain, completed using reference TRBV7-9 and TRBJ1-1, is DTGVSQNPRHKITKRGQNVTFRCDPISEHNRLYWYRQTLGQGPEFLTYFQNEAQLEKSRLLSDRFSAERPKGSFSTLEIQRTEQGDSAMYLCASSSELSTEAFFGQGTRLTVV.

V is TRBV6-6 and J is TRBJ1-5; D is undetermined. CDR1 MNHNY and CDR2 SVGAGI come from the germline V gene (reference sequence). The CDR3 is 15 residues long. The V gene lost 0 bases and the J gene lost 5 bases, with 11 bases spanning the gap. The CDR3 coding sequence is TGTGCCAGCAGTTACTCGAATTTGGATTATCAGCCCCAGCATTTT. Its translation: CASSYSNLDYQPQHF.

V and J are TRBV5-6 and TRBJ2-2; D gene ambiguous. The V end was cut by 5 bases, the J end by 5 bases, with 10 bases between. Germline V gene data show CDR1 as SGHDT and CDR2 as YYEEEE. CDR3 size: 13 residues. CDR3 DNA sequence: TGTGCCAGCAGAGCGACTCAGACCGGGGAGCTGTTTTTT. This translates into CASRATQTGELFF. The whole variable domain, remainder taken from reference TRBV5-6 and TRBJ2-2, is DAGVTQSPTHLIKTRGQQVTLRCSPKSGHDTVSWYQQALGQGPQFIFQYYEEEERQRGNFPDRFSGHQFPNYSSELNVNALLLGDSALYLCASRATQTGELFFGEGSRLTVL.

The V and J genes are TRBV11-2 and TRBJ2-5, with D perhaps TRBD1 (6 bases). Germline CDR1 reads SGHAT; CDR2 reads FQNNGV. Trimming took 3 bases from V and 2 from J, leaving 16 bases between them. The CDR3 is made up of 16 amino acids. As DNA, the CDR3 is TGTGCCAGCAGCTTTAGTGGGACATGGTTTCAAGAGACCCAGTACTTC. It codes for CASSFSGTWFQETQYF.

CDR3 DNA sequence: TGTGCCAGCAGCTTATCGTTTGGTGAGCAGTTCTTC. This sequence encodes CASSLSFGEQFF. This chain joins TRBV7-9 and TRBJ2-1; D uncertain. The germline V gene encodes CDR1 SEHNR and CDR2 FQNEAQ (reference sequence). The CDR3 consists of 12 residues. The V gene lost 2 bases and the J gene lost 9 bases, with 8 bases spanning the gap. Variable domain in full (rest from reference TRBV7-9 and TRBJ2-1): DTGVSQNPRHKITKRGQNVTFRCDPISEHNRLYWYRQTLGQGPEFLTYFQNEAQLEKSRLLSDRFSAERPKGSFSTLEIQRTEQGDSAMYLCASSLSFGEQFFGPGTRLTVL.

This clone was counted once. The chain joins TRBV7-8 to TRBJ2-7, with a tentative D call TRBD1 (6 bases). V lost 3 bases and J lost 9, with 18 bases in between. CDR1 and CDR2 from the germline V gene are SGHVS and FQNEAQ. The CDR3 has 14 residues. The DNA for the CDR3 is TGTGCCAGCAGCTTTCTACAGGGCGCTATCGGGCAGTACTTC. This gives the protein CASSFLQGAIGQYF.

The gene calls are TRBV6-5 and TRBJ2-5; tentative D call: TRBD2 (5 bases). There are 15 residues in the CDR3. Germline V gene sequence: CDR1 MNHEY, CDR2 SVGAGI. Between the trimmed V and J ends, which lost 5 bases and 1 base, there was a span of 14 bases. CDR3 in DNA: TGTGCCAGCAGTCACACTAAGCGGCCCCAAGAGACCCAGTACTTC. Amino acids: CASSHTKRPQETQYF.

This clone was found a few times. The chain has TRBV5-1 and TRBJ2-7, with unresolved D. The germline V gene has CDR1 SGHRS and CDR2 YFSETQ. Trimming left V 5 bases short and J 4 bases short, with 1 base between. The CDR3 extends over 9 amino acids. CDR3 coding DNA: TGCGCCAGCAGGTACGAGCAGTACTTC. It codes for CASRYEQYF.

The chain joins TRBV15 to TRBJ2-1, with a possible D match to TRBD1 (5 bases). Germline V gene sequence: CDR1 LNHNV, CDR2 YYDKDF (reference sequence). V lost 7 bases, J lost 5 bases, and 21 bases lay in between. The CDR3 runs 16 residues. CDR3 DNA: TGTGCCACCATAGGACCGACAGAAAAATTAGACAATGAGCAGTTCTTC. Translating it yields CATIGPTEKLDNEQFF. Using reference TRBV15 and TRBJ2-1 for the parts outside the CDR3, the full variable domain is DAMVIQNPRYQVTQFGKPVTLSCSQTLNHNVMYWYQQKSSQAPKLLFHYYDKDFNNEADTPDNFQSRRPNTSFCFLDIRSPGLGDTAMYLCATIGPTEKLDNEQFFGPGTRLTVL.

The chain employs TRBV28 and TRBJ1-1; tentatively, D is TRBD1 (6 bases). V dropped 3 bases and J dropped 0 bases, with 14 bases sitting between them. This CDR3 contains 16 residues. CDR1 and CDR2 from the germline V gene are MDHEN and SYDVKM. CDR3: CASSFGAGVMNTEAFF. The CDR3 DNA sequence: TGTGCCAGCAGTTTCGGCGCAGGGGTTATGAACACTGAAGCTTTCTTT. The full variable domain, its missing parts supplied by reference TRBV28 and TRBJ1-1, is DVKVTQSSRYLVKRTGEKVFLECVQDMDHENMFWYRQDPGLGLRLIYFSYDVKMKEKGDIPEGYSVSREKKERFSLILESASTNQTSMYLCASSFGAGVMNTEAFFGQGTRLTVV.

This chain joins TRBV28 and TRBJ2-3; TRBD2 matches at 7 bases. Germline V gene sequence: CDR1 MDHEN, CDR2 SYDVKM. The CDR3 length is 15 residues. V was pared by 1 base and J by 0 bases, with 1 base of the junction left unmatched. CDR3: CASSLFGGSTDTQYF. DNA of the CDR3: TGTGCCAGCAGTTTATTCGGGGGGAGCACAGATACGCAGTATTTT.

The chain carries TRBV2 and TRBJ2-5, with TRBD2 matching 11 bases. With 5 bases clipped from V and 3 bases from J, the junction kept 11 bases outside the gene matches. Germline CDR1 SNHLY, CDR2 FYNNEI. This CDR3 is 17 amino acids long. CDR3 residues: CASSYFPGLADKETQYF. CDR3 bases: TGTGCCAGCAGTTACTTCCCGGGACTAGCGGACAAAGAGACCCAGTACTTC.

The chain links TRBV9 to TRBJ1-5; D unclear. V was trimmed by 0 bases and J by 4 bases, leaving 8 bases between them. The V gene's germline CDR1 is SGDLS and CDR2 YYNGEE. The CDR3 runs 14 residues. The CDR3 loop reads CASSVGSGNQPQHF. The CDR3 region has the DNA TGTGCCAGCAGCGTAGGATCGGGTAATCAGCCCCAGCATTTT.

The CDR3 DNA is TGTGCCAGCAGTTTATTGGGCCAGTCCTCCTACGAGCAGTACTTC. Translated, it gives CASSLLGQSSYEQYF. The chain combines TRBV27 with TRBJ2-7; D unresolved. CDR3 length equals 15 residues. The V gene lost 1 base and the J gene lost 0 bases, with 10 bases spanning the gap. The germline gives CDR1 MNHEY, CDR2 SMNVEV (reference sequence).

The J gene is TRBJ2-7, the V gene TRBV4-1; 9 bases match TRBD1. CDR1 is MGHRA, CDR2 YSYEKL, per germline. With 1 base clipped from V and 3 bases from J, the junction kept 4 bases outside the gene matches. The CDR3 loop spans 15 amino acids. The CDR3 sequence: CASSQGTGVNYEQYF. The CDR3 coding sequence is TGCGCCAGCAGCCAAGGGACAGGGGTCAACTACGAGCAGTACTTC.

This clone has more than one count but fewer than ten. This chain uses TRBV19 with TRBJ1-4, with 7 bases lining up with TRBD1. The germline V gene has CDR1 LNHDA and CDR2 SQIVND (reference sequence). V was pared by 6 bases and J by 3 bases, with 16 bases of the junction left unmatched. This CDR3 spans 18 amino acids. CDR3 in amino acids: CASRLMRDSEGPNEKLFF. The CDR3 DNA reads as TGTGCCAGTAGACTAATGCGGGACAGCGAGGGGCCTAATGAAAAACTGTTTTTT.

This clone has only one observation. The chain recombines TRBV4-3 with TRBJ1-3; 11 bases line up with TRBD1. From germline, CDR1 is LGHNA and CDR2 YSLEER. The V gene end was trimmed by 6 bases and the J gene end by 2 bases; junction bases not matched to a gene: 6. The CDR3 covers 16 residues. This CDR3 is CASRTDRGQTGNTIYF. In DNA, the CDR3 is TGCGCCAGCAGAACGGACAGGGGGCAAACTGGAAACACCATATATTTT.